One sample yielded the 25 T cell receptor beta chains listed below, sequenced in a study of OX40 agonist ivuxolimab in advanced cancers. Method: immunoSEQ multiplex PCR; TCRdb's copy keeps in-frame clones and lacks some. This table holds some 34,000 clones, around 84% found once. Source: CD4+ or CD8+ T cells sorted from blood, taken in a trial of the OX40 agonist ivuxolimab. Source of these receptors: an adult with an advanced solid tumor such as melanoma, head and neck, liver or kidney cancer.

The chain links TRBV6-5 to TRBJ2-7; D is tentatively TRBD1 or TRBD2 (5 bases each). The CDR3 runs 15 residues. Germline CDR1 reads MNHEY; CDR2 reads SVGAGI. Trimming took 5 bases from V and 2 from J, leaving 16 bases between them. This chain's CDR3 is CASSASGTETYEQYF. Written as DNA, the CDR3 is TGTGCCAGCAGTGCTTCCGGGACGGAGACCTACGAGCAGTACTTC.

This clone was observed a single time. V usage is TRBV5-4 and J usage is TRBJ1-1, with D possibly being TRBD1 (5 bases). CDR3 size: 14 residues. CDR1 SGHNT and CDR2 YYREEE come from the germline V gene (reference sequence). Trimming stripped 2 bases from V and 4 bases from J, with 12 bases between. CDR3 region: CASSFSGGGTEAFF. CDR3 in DNA: TGTGCCAGCAGCTTTTCCGGTGGGGGCACTGAAGCTTTCTTT.

This clone was seen just once. The rearrangement links TRBV6-1 to TRBJ2-1, with D maybe TRBD2 (6 bases). V shed 4 bases and J shed 4 bases, with 8 bases lying between them. This CDR3 comprises 13 residues. CDR1 is MNHNS, CDR2 SASEGT, per germline. The CDR3: CASSGTKYNEQFF. CDR3 in DNA: TGTGCCAGCAGTGGGACTAAGTACAATGAGCAGTTCTTC.

The chain combines TRBV10-3 with TRBJ2-3; D perhaps matches TRBD2 (7 bases). Germline V gene lookup returns CDR1 ENHRY and CDR2 SYGVKD. V shed 0 bases and J shed 6 bases, with 16 bases lying between them. The CDR3 totals 16 residues. The CDR3 region has the DNA TGTGCCATCAGTGAGTCGGGGGGCGGGAGCAGGGATACGCAGTATTTT. It translates to CAISESGGGSRDTQYF.

This clone ranks as medium-sized. V gene TRBV27 combines with J gene TRBJ2-1; 8 nucleotides agree with TRBD2. J was trimmed by 4 bases and V by 1 base; bases with no gene match: 6. Germline CDR1 and CDR2: MNHEY and SMNVEV (reference sequence). The CDR3 contains 16 residues. The CDR3 DNA reads TGTGCCAGCAGTTTATGGGGTAGCGGGACTTACAATGAGCAGTTCTTC. Its translation is CASSLWGSGTYNEQFF.

The chain carries TRBV19 and TRBJ2-7; 8 bases line up with TRBD1. V was clipped by 5 bases and J by 6 bases; unmatched bases: 6. CDR1 and CDR2 (germline): LNHDA, SQIVND (reference sequence). The length of the CDR3 is 13 residues. The CDR3 DNA reads as TGTGCCAGTAGTGCAACCGGGACAGGCGAGCAGTACTTC. Its translation: CASSATGTGEQYF.

The chain combines TRBV28 with TRBJ2-7; 9 nucleotides align to TRBD1. This CDR3 has 15 amino acids. The ends lost 5 bases at V and 3 bases at J; junction bases unmatched: 8. The germline gives CDR1 MDHEN, CDR2 SYDVKM. In nucleotides, the CDR3 is TGTGCCAGCAGTCGGGGACAGGGCTACGACTACGAGCAGTACTTC. Translation gives CASSRGQGYDYEQYF.

This CDR3 reads CSIGGSYEQYF. In DNA form, the CDR3 reads TGCTCCATAGGTGGGTCCTACGAGCAGTACTTC. This chain uses TRBV29-1 with TRBJ2-7, with D uncertain. Germline V lookup: CDR1 SQVTM, CDR2 ANQGSEA. The CDR3 is 11 amino acids.

The V gene is TRBV30, the J gene TRBJ2-7; D possibly corresponds to TRBD1 (6 bases). The V end lost 1 base, the J end lost 3 bases, and 10 bases lay between the germline ends. Germline V CDR1 and CDR2: GTSNPN, SVGIG (reference sequence). CDR3 length: 13 residues. CDR3 DNA sequence: TGTGCCTGGAGTGAAGGACAGAACTACGAGCAGTACTTC. This codes for CAWSEGQNYEQYF. Complete variable domain (other parts from reference TRBV30 and TRBJ2-7): SQTIHQWPATLVQPVGSPLSLECTVEGTSNPNLYWYRQAAGRGLQLLFYSVGIGQISSEVPQNLSASRPQDRQFILSSKKLLLSDSGFYLCAWSEGQNYEQYFGPGTRLTVT.

This clone was observed once. This chain joins TRBV10-3 and TRBJ2-7; 10 bases fit TRBD2. J gave up 4 bases and V 0 bases, and 6 bases lay outside the gene matches. The V gene's germline CDR1 is ENHRY and CDR2 SYGVKD. The length of the CDR3 is 16 residues. Here the CDR3 reads CAISESSAGGLYEQYF. DNA of the CDR3: TGTGCCATCAGTGAGTCTTCAGCGGGAGGGTTATACGAGCAGTACTTC.

This chain connects TRBV2 to TRBJ2-5, with 7 bases matching TRBD2. The CDR3 contains 12 residues. The junction had 2 bases not matched to a gene; V was cut back by 7 bases and J by 3 bases. Germline CDR1 reads SNHLY; CDR2 reads FYNNEI. The CDR3 here is CASTGRKETQYF. The CDR3 DNA follows: TGTGCCAGCACCGGGAGGAAAGAGACCCAGTACTTC.

The table lists this clone with a count of one. The CDR3 DNA reads as TGCGCCAGCAGCCAAGCTGCCAGGGACTACGAGCAGTACTTC. It translates to CASSQAARDYEQYF. V usage is TRBV4-1 and J usage is TRBJ2-7, with a possible D match to TRBD1 (5 bases). The CDR3 is 14 amino acids. Trimming removed 1 base from V and 3 bases from J, with 10 bases in between. Germline V gene data show CDR1 as MGHRA and CDR2 as YSYEKL.

CDR3 in amino acids: CSVEVAGMNTEAFF. Here the CDR3 DNA reads TGCAGCGTTGAAGTCGCAGGGATGAACACTGAAGCTTTCTTT. This chain links TRBV29-1 with TRBJ1-1, with a possible D match to TRBD1 (5 bases). V lost 1 base, J lost 0 bases, and 9 bases lay in between. CDR3 length equals 14 residues. Germline lookup yields CDR1 SQVTM and CDR2 ANQGSEA. The variable domain in full, with the rest retrieved from reference TRBV29-1 and TRBJ1-1, is SAVISQKPSRDICQRGTSLTIQCQVDSQVTMMFWYRQQPGQSLTLIATANQGSEATYESGFVIDKFPISRPNLTFSTLTVSNMSPEDSSIYLCSVEVAGMNTEAFFGQGTRLTVV.

For the CDR3, the DNA is TGTGCCAGCAGTGTAGCCGGACAGTCGTATTACAATGAGCAGTTCTTC. It is translated as CASSVAGQSYYNEQFF. The chain employs TRBV6-1 and TRBJ2-1; D is possibly TRBD1 (6 bases). Trimming removed 4 bases from V and 4 bases from J, with 17 bases in between. Germline assignment: CDR1 MNHNS and CDR2 SASEGT. The length of the CDR3 is 16 residues.

CDR3 in amino acids: CASSLTGVITGELFF. The DNA of the CDR3 is TGTGCCAGCAGTTTAACGGGAGTTATCACCGGGGAGCTGTTTTTT. The J gene is TRBJ2-2, the V gene TRBV27, with a possible D match to TRBD2 (6 bases). The CDR3 loop spans 15 amino acids. V lost 2 bases and J lost 4, with 11 bases in between. Germline CDR1 reads MNHEY; CDR2 reads SMNVEV (reference sequence).

There are a few counts of this clone. V and J are TRBV4-1 and TRBJ1-1; D gene unclear. The CDR3 is 12 amino acids. CDR1 is MGHRA and CDR2 is YSYEKL in the germline V gene. Trimming cost V 1 base and J 6 bases, with 6 bases left between them. The chain's CDR3 is CASSQGWSEAFF. CDR3 DNA: TGCGCCAGCAGCCAAGGTTGGTCTGAAGCTTTCTTT.

The V gene is TRBV28, the J gene TRBJ1-6; D remains unclear. CDR1 and CDR2 (germline): MDHEN, SYDVKM. CDR3 length: 12 residues. V gave up 8 bases and J gave up 11 bases, with 13 bases separating them. The CDR3 DNA follows: TGTGCCAGCCGTGACCCCCGAACACCCCTCCACTTT. This codes for CASRDPRTPLHF.

J is TRBJ1-1 and V is TRBV10-3; possible D gene TRBD1, 6 bases. The V end was cut by 3 bases, the J end by 0 bases, with 14 bases between. Germline loops: CDR1 ENHRY, CDR2 SYGVKD. This CDR3 comprises 16 residues. The CDR3 is CAISEWEQGLNTEAFF. The CDR3 bases are TGTGCCATCAGTGAATGGGAGCAGGGGTTGAACACTGAAGCTTTCTTT.

The genes are TRBV6-4 and TRBJ1-2, with 12 nucleotides matching TRBD1. Germline loops: CDR1 MRHNA, CDR2 SNTAGT. V shed 8 bases, J shed 6 bases, and the junction held 19 bases outside the gene matches. The CDR3 length is 18 residues. The CDR3 sequence: CASSPDEAGTGGMNGYTF. The CDR3 region has the DNA TGTGCCAGCTCCCCCGATGAGGCTGGGACAGGGGGCATGAATGGCTACACCTTC.

The chain has TRBV7-6 and TRBJ1-1, with D possibly matching TRBD1 (6 bases). The germline V gene has CDR1 SGHVS and CDR2 FNYEAQ. The CDR3 is 15 amino acids. Trimming removed 5 bases at V and 4 bases at J, with 17 bases between. CDR3 in DNA: TGTGCCAGCAGCCCCCGCGGGGGGGCGGTCACTGAAGCTTTCTTT. Encoded protein: CASSPRGGAVTEAFF.

This sequence joins TRBV28 and TRBJ2-7; the D is unclear. The CDR3 spans 14 residues. V lost 1 base and J lost 1, with 8 bases in between. Germline assignment: CDR1 MDHEN and CDR2 SYDVKM. CDR3 in DNA: TGTGCCAGCAGTTTATACCCAGGTTCCTACGAGCAGTACTTC. Protein: CASSLYPGSYEQYF. The variable domain in full, with the rest retrieved from reference TRBV28 and TRBJ2-7, is DVKVTQSSRYLVKRTGEKVFLECVQDMDHENMFWYRQDPGLGLRLIYFSYDVKMKEKGDIPEGYSVSREKKERFSLILESASTNQTSMYLCASSLYPGSYEQYFGPGTRLTVT.

This clone was picked up one time. The gene calls are TRBV11-2 and TRBJ1-1; unclear D gene. The germline gives CDR1 SGHAT, CDR2 FQNNGV. The CDR3 length is 14 residues. The V and J ends lost 3 bases and 0 bases respectively, with 8 bases between them. The CDR3 nucleotides are TGTGCCAGCAGCTTTGCGTCGGTGAACACTGAAGCTTTCTTT. Its protein is CASSFASVNTEAFF.

The gene calls are TRBV6-5 and TRBJ2-7, with 7 bases fitting TRBD1. The J segment lost 1 base and the V segment lost 5 bases, leaving 5 bases of the junction unmatched. Germline CDR1 and CDR2: MNHEY and SVGAGI. The CDR3 has 14 residues. In nucleotides, the CDR3 is TGTGCCAGCAGTGAGGGACAGAGTTCCTACGAGCAGTACTTC. Amino acids: CASSEGQSSYEQYF.

The CDR3 nucleotides are TGTGCCAGCAGCACCTACCTGGCCAGTACCTACGAGCAGTACTTC. Its protein product is CASSTYLASTYEQYF. The V gene is TRBV7-8, the J gene TRBJ2-7; D is unclear. The CDR3 consists of 15 residues. V gave up 5 bases and J gave up 2 bases, with 16 bases separating them. CDR1 is SGHVS, CDR2 FQNEAQ, per germline.

The chain combines TRBV28 with TRBJ1-4, with D possibly matching TRBD1 (5 bases). V was clipped by 2 bases and J by 8 bases, with 12 bases between them. This CDR3 has 14 residues. Germline V gene data show CDR1 as MDHEN and CDR2 as SYDVKM. CDR3 amino acids: CASSLRGTGEKLFF. The CDR3, as DNA: TGTGCCAGCAGTTTAAGGGGAACGGGCGAAAAACTGTTTTTT.